The clone carrying this T cell receptor (beta chain) has a handful of counts. Its specificity is not known. The sample originates from a study of response to subunit inactivated influenza vaccine. The germline V gene encodes CDR1 DFQATT and CDR2 SNEGSKA (reference sequence). The V end lost 3 bases, the J end lost 5 bases, and 17 bases lay between the germline ends. The CDR3 consists of 14 residues. A single record per CDR3 protein comes from TCRdb applying MiXCR to the RT-PCR reads. This sample has 590,000 or so distinct CDR3 sequences, with around 15% found just once. Study findings and constraints: It was suggested by the authors that few new T cells are recruited by each seasonal influenza vaccination.

The chain combines TRBV20-1 with TRBJ2-7, with TRBD1 as a possible D gene (6 bases). This clonotype was sampled from a man aged 50 to 59 who received an inactivated influenza vaccine. The sample here was PBMCs from blood, taken 14 to 15 days before vaccination. The CDR3 nucleotides read TGCAGTGCTAGCTACAGCCAGGGGTCGGACGAGCAGTACTTC. It encodes CSASYSQGSDEQYF.